Described below is a single TCR beta chain sequence and its context. Its target is not known. This sample was taken from a study of Graves' ophthalmopathy and Graves' hyperthyroidism. Amplification of the TCR beta CDR3 regions used RNA transcripts (as template). HTBI primers primed a first-round RT-PCR, and a second-round multiplex PCR followed. TCRdb processed the multiplex PCR reads anew with MiXCR; each CDR3 protein has one entry. The profile shows 200,000 to 250,000 distinct CDR3 sequences, under 30% of them singletons. Per germline, CDR1 SEHNR and CDR2 FQNEAQ (reference sequence). V gave up 4 bases and J gave up 5 bases; unmatched junction bases: 13. The CDR3 is 16 amino acids. Whole-study results and caveats: Ophthalmopathy progression was predicted with approximately 68% sensitivity and 72% to 75% specificity.

Sequenced material: peripheral blood. The chain is built from TRBV7-9 and TRBJ2-5, with TRBD2 matching 7 bases. The clonotype was recovered from a man between 45 and 60 years old with Graves' ophthalmopathy. The CDR3 sequence is CASSSDPDRTRETQYF. CDR3 in DNA: TGTGCCAGCAGCTCCGACCCCGACCGGACTAGGGAGACCCAGTACTTC. The complete variable domain, with remaining parts taken from reference TRBV7-9 and TRBJ2-5, reads DTGVSQNPRHKITKRGQNVTFRCDPISEHNRLYWYRQTLGQGPEFLTYFQNEAQLEKSRLLSDRFSAERPKGSFSTLEIQRTEQGDSAMYLCASSSDPDRTRETQYFGPGTRLLVL.